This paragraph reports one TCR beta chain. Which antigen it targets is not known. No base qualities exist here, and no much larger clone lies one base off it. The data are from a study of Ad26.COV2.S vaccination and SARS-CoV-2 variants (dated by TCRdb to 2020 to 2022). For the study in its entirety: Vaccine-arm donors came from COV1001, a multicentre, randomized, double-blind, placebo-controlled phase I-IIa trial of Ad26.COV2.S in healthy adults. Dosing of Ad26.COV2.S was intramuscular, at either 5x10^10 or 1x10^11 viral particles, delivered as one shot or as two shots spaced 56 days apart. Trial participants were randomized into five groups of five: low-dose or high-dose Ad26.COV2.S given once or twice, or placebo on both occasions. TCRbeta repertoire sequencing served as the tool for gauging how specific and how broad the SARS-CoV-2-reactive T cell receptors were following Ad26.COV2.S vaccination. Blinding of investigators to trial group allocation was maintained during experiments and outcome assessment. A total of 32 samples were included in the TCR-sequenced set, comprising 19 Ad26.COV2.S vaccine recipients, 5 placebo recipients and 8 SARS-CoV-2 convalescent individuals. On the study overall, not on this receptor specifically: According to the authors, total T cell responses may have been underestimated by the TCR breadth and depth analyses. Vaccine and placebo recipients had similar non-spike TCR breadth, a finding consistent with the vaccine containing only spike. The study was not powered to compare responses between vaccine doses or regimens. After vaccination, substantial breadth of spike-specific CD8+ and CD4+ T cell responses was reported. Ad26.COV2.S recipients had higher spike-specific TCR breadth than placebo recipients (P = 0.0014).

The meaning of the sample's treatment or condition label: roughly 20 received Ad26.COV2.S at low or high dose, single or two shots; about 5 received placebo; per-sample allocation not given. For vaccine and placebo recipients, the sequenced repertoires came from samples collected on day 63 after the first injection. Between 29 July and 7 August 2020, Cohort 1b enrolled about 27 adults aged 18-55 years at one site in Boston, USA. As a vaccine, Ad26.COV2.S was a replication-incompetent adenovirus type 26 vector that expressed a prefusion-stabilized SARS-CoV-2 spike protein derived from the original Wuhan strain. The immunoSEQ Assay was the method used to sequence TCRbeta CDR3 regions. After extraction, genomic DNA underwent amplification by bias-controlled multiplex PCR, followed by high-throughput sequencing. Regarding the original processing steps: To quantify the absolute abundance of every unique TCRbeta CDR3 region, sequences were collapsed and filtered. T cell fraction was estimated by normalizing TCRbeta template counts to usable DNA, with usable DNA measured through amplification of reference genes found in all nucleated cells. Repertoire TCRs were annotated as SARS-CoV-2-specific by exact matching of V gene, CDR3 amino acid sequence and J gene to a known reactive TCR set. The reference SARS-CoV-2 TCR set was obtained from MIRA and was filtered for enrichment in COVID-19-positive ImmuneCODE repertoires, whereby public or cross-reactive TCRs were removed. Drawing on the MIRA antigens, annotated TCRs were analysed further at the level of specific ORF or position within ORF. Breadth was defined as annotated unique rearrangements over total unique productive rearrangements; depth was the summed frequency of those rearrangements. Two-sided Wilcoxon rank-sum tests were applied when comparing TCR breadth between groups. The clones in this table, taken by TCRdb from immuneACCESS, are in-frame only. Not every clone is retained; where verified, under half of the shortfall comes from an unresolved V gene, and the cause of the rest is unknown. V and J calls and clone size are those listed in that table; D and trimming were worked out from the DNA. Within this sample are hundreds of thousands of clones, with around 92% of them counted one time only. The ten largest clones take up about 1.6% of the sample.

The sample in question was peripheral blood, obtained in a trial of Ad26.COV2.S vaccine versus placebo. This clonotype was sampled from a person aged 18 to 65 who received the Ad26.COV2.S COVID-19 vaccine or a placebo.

CDR3 sequence: CASSLSGGMSSPLHF. The DNA reads TGTGCCAGCAGCCTGTCGGGGGGCATGAGTTCACCCCTCCACTTT. The rearrangement combines TRBV6-5 with TRBJ1-6; TRBD1 is perhaps the D gene, given 6 matching bases. CDR1 and CDR2, per the germline V gene, are MNHEY and SVGAGI. The CDR3 runs 15 residues from the cysteine to the phenylalanine. The read is trimmed to its CDR3 DNA, 45 bases read in frame from base 1. V is clipped by 6 bases and J by 9 bases, and the sequence between their germline boundaries is 18 bases long.